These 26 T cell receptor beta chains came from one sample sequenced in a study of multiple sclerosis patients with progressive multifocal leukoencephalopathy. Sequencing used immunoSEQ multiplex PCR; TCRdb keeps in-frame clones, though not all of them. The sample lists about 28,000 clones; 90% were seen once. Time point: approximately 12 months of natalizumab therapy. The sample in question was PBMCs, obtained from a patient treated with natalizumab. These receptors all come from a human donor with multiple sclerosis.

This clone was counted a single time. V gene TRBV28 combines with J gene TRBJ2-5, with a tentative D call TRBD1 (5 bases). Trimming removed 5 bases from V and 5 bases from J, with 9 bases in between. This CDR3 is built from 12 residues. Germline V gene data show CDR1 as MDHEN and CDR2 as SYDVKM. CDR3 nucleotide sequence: TGTGCCAGCAGTCCAGGGCAGGAGACCCAGTACTTC. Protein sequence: CASSPGQETQYF.

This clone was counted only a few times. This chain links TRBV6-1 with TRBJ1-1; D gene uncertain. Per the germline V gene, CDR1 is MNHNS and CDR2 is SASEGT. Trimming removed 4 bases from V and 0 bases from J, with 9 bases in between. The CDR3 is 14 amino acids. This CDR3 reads CASSVGQMNTEAFF. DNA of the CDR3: TGTGCCAGCAGTGTAGGTCAGATGAACACTGAAGCTTTCTTT.

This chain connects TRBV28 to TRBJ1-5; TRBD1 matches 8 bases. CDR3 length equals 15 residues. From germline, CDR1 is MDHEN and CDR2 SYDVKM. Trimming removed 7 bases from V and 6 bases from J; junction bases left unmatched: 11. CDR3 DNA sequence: TGTGCCAGCACCGCTGGACAGGGTGATGTTCAGCCCCAGCATTTT. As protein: CASTAGQGDVQPQHF.

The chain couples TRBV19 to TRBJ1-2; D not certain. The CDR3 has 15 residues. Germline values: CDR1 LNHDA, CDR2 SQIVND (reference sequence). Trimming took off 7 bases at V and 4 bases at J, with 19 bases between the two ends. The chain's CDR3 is CASTPGRIGPYGYTF. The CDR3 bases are TGTGCCAGTACCCCGGGCCGCATCGGCCCCTATGGCTACACCTTC.

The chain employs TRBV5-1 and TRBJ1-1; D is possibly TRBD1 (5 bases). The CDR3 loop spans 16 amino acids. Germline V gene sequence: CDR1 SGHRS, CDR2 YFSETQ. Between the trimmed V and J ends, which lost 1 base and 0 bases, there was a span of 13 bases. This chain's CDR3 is CASSLFQGQLNTEAFF. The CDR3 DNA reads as TGCGCCAGCAGCTTGTTTCAGGGTCAGTTGAACACTGAAGCTTTCTTT.

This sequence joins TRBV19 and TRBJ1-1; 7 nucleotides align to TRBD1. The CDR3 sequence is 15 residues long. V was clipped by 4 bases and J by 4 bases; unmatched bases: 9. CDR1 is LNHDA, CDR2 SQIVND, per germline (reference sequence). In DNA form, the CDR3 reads TGTGCCAGTAGTACCCACAGGGGTTGGAGCACTGAAGCTTTCTTT. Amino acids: CASSTHRGWSTEAFF.

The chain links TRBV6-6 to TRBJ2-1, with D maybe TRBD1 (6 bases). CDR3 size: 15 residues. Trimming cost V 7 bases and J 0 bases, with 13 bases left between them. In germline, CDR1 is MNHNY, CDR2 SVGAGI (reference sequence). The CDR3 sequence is CASTPNRASYNEQFF. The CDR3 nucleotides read TGTGCCAGCACCCCAAACAGGGCCTCCTACAATGAGCAGTTCTTC.

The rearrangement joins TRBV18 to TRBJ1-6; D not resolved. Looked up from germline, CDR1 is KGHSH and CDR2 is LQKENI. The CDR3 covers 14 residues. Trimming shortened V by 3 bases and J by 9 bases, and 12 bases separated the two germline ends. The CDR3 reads CASSPMAETSPLHF. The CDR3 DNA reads TGTGCCAGCTCACCTATGGCAGAAACTTCACCCCTCCACTTT.

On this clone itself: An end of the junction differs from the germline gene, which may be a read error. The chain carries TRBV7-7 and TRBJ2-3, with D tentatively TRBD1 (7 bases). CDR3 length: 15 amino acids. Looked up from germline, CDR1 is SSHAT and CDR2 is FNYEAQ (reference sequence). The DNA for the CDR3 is TGTGCTAGCAGCTACCAGGGGGGTCTGACAGATACGCAGTATTTT. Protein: CASSYQGGLTDTQYF. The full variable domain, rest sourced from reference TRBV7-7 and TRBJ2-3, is GAGVSQSPRYKVTKRGQDVTLRCDPISSHATLYWYQQALGQGPEFLTYFNYEAQPDKSGLPSDRFSAERPEGSISTLTIQRTEQRDSAMYRCASSYQGGLTDTQYFGPGTRLTVL.

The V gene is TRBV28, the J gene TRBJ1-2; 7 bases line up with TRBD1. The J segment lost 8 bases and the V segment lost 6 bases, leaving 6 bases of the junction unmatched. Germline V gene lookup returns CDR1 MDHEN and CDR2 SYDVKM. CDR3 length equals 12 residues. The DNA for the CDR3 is TGTGCCAGCAGAACGACAGGGTTCGGCTACACCTTC. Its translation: CASRTTGFGYTF.

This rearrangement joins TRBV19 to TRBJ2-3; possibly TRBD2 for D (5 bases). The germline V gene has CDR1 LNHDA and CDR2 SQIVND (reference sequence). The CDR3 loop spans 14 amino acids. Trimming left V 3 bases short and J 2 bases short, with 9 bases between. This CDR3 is CASSIGLHTDTQYF. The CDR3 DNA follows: TGTGCCAGTAGTATTGGACTTCACACAGATACGCAGTATTTT.

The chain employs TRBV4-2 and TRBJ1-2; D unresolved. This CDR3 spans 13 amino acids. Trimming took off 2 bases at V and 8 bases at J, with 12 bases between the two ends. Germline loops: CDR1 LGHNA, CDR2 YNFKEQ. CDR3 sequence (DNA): TGTGCCAGCAGCCAATACCAGTTGGGGGGCTACACCTTC. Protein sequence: CASSQYQLGGYTF.

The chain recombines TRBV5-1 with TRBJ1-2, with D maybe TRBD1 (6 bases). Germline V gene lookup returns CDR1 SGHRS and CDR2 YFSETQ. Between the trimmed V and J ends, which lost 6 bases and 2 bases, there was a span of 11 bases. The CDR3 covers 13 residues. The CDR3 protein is CASNPGANYGYTF. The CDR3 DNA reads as TGCGCCAGCAACCCGGGGGCCAACTATGGCTACACCTTC.

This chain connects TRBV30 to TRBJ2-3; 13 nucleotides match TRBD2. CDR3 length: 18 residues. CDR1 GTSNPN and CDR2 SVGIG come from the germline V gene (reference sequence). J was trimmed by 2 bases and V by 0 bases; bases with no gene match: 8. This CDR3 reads CAWSVPRLAGGITDTQYF. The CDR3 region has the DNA TGTGCCTGGAGTGTACCCAGACTAGCGGGGGGCATCACAGATACGCAGTATTTT.

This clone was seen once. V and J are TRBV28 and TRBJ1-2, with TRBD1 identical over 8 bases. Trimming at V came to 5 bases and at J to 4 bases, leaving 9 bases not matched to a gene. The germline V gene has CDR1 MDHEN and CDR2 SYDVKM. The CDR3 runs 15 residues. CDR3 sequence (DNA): TGTGCCAGCAGTCCGCGGGACAGGCCCCTCTATGGCTACACCTTC. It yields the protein CASSPRDRPLYGYTF.

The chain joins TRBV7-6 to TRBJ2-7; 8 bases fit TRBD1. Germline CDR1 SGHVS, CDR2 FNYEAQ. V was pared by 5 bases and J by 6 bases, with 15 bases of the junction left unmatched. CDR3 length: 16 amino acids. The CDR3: CASSLSSTGEYVEQYF. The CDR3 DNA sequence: TGTGCCAGCAGCCTCTCTTCGACAGGGGAATACGTCGAGCAGTACTTC. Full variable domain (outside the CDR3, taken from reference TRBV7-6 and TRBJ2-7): GAGVSQSPRYKVTKRGQDVALRCDPISGHVSLYWYRQALGQGPEFLTYFNYEAQQDKSGLPNDRFSAERPEGSISTLTIQRTEQRDSAMYRCASSLSSTGEYVEQYFGPGTRLTVT.

The CDR3 spells CASSSSGGAYTQYF. The DNA for the CDR3 is TGTGCCAGCAGTTCTAGCGGGGGGGCTTATACGCAGTATTTT. This chain joins TRBV27 and TRBJ2-3; 12 nucleotides match TRBD2. V was pared by 4 bases and J by 7 bases, with 3 bases of the junction left unmatched. The length of the CDR3 is 14 residues. CDR1 and CDR2 from the germline V gene are MNHEY and SMNVEV (reference sequence).

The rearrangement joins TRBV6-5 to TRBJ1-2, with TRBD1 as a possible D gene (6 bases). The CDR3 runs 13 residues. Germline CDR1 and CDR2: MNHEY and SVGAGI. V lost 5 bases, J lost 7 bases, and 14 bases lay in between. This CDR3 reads CASSRGGISGYTF. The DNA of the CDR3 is TGTGCCAGCAGTCGCGGGGGCATAAGTGGCTACACCTTC.

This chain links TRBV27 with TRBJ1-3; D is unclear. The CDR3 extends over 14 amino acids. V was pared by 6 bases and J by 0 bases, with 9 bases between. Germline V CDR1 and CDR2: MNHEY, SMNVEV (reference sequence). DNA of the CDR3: TGTGCCAGCAGGAGGGCCTACTCTGGAAACACCATATATTTT. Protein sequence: CASRRAYSGNTIYF.

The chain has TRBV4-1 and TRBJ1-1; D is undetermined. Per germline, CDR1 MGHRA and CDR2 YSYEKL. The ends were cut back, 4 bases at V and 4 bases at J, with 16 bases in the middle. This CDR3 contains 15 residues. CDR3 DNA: TGCGCCAGCAGCCGAGAACCTAAAGGAGGCACTGAAGCTTTCTTT. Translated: CASSREPKGGTEAFF.

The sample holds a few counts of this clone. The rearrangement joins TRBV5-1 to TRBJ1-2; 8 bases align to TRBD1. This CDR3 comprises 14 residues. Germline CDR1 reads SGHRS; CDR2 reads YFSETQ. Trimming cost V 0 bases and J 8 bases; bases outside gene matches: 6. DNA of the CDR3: TGCGCCAGCAGCTTGGCTCAGGGGGCAGGAGGCTACACCTTC. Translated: CASSLAQGAGGYTF. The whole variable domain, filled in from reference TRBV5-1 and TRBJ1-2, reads KAGVTQTPRYLIKTRGQQVTLSCSPISGHRSVSWYQQTPGQGLQFLFEYFSETQRNKGNFPGRFSGRQFSNSRSEMNVSTLELGDSALYLCASSLAQGAGGYTFGSGTRLTVV.

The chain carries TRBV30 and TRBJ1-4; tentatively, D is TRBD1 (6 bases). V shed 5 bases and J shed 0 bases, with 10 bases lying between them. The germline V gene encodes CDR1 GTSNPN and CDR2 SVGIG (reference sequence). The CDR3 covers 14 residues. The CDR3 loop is CAWGRGTTNEKLFF. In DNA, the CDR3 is TGTGCCTGGGGGAGGGGGACAACTAATGAAAAACTGTTTTTT.

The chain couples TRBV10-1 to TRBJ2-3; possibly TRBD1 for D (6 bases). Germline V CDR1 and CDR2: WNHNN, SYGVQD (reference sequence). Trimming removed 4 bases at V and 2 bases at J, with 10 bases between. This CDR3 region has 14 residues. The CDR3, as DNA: TGCGCCAGCAGTGCCAGACAGGCCACAGATACGCAGTATTTT. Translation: CASSARQATDTQYF.

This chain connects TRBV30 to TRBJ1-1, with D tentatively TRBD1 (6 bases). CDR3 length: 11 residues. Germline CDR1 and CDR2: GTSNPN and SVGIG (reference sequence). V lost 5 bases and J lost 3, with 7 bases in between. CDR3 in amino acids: CAWGTYTEAFF. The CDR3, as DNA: TGTGCCTGGGGGACATACACTGAAGCTTTCTTT.

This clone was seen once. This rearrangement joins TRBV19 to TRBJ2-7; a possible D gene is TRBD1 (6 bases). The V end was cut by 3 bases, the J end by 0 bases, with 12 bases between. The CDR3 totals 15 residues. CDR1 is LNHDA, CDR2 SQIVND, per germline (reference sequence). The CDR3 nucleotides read TGTGCCAGTAGTATCCTGGGACATAGCTCCTACGAGCAGTACTTC. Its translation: CASSILGHSSYEQYF. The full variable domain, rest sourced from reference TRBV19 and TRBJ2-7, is DGGITQSPKYLFRKEGQNVTLSCEQNLNHDAMYWYRQDPGQGLRLIYYSQIVNDFQKGDIAEGYSVSREKKESFPLTVTSAQKNPTAFYLCASSILGHSSYEQYFGPGTRLTVT.

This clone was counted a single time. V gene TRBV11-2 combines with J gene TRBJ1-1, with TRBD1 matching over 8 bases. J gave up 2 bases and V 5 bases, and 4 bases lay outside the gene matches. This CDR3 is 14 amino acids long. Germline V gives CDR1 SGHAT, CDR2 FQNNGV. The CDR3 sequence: CASSGQGLNTEAFF. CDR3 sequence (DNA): TGTGCCAGCAGCGGACAGGGTCTCAACACTGAAGCTTTCTTT.